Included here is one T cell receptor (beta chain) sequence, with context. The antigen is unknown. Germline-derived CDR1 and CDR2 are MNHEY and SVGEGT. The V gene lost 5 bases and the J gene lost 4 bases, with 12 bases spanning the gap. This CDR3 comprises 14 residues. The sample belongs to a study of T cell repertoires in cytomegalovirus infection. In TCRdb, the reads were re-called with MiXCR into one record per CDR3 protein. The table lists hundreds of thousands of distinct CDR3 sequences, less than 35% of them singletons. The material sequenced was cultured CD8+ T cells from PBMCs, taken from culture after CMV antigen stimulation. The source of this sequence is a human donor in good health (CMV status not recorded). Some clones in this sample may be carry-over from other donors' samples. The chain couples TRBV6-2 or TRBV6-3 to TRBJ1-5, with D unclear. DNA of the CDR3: TGTGCCAGCAGTCCTCGACGAGGGAATCAGCCCCAGCATTTT. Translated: CASSPRRGNQPQHF.